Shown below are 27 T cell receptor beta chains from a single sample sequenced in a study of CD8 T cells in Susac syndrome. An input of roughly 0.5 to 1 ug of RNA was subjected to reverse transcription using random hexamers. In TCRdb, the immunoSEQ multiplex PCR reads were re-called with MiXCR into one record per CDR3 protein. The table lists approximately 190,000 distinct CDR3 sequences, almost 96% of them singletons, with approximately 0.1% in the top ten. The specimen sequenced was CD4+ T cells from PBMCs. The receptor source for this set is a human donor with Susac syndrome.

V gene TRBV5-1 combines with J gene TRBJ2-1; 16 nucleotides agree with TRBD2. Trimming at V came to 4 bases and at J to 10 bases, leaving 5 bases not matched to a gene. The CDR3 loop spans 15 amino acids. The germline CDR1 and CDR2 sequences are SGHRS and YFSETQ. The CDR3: CASSPGTSGGEEQFF. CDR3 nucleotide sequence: TGCGCCAGCAGCCCAGGGACTAGCGGGGGGGAAGAGCAGTTCTTC. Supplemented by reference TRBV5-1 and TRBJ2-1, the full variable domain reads KAGVTQTPRYLIKTRGQQVTLSCSPISGHRSVSWYQQTPGQGLQFLFEYFSETQRNKGNFPGRFSGRQFSNSRSEMNVSTLELGDSALYLCASSPGTSGGEEQFFGPGTRLTVL.

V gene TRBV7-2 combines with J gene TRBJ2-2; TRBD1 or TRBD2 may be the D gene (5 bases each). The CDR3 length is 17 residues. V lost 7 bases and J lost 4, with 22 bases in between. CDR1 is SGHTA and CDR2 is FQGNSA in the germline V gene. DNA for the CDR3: TGTGCCAGCACCCCGGGAATGGGAAATGGGGGCACCGGGGAGCTGTTTTTT. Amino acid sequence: CASTPGMGNGGTGELFF. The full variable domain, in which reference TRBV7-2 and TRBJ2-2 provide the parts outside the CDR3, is GAGVSQSPSNKVTEKGKDVELRCDPISGHTALYWYRQSLGQGLEFLIYFQGNSAPDKSGLPSDRFSAERTGGSVSTLTIQRTQQEDSAVYLCASTPGMGNGGTGELFFGEGSRLTVL.

The CDR3 loop reads CASSLHGGGYTF. The CDR3 bases are TGTGCCAGCAGTTTACATGGAGGTGGCTACACCTTC. The V gene is TRBV12-3 or TRBV12-4, the J gene TRBJ1-2; D gene uncertain. The CDR3 runs to 12 residues. V was cut by 2 bases and J by 7 bases, with 8 bases left in between.

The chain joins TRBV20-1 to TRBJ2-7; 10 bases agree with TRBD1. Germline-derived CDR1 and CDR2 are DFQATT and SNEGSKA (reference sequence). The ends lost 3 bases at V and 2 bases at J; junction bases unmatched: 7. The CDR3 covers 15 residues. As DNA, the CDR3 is TGCAGTGCTAGTACTCCGGGACAGGGGACCTACGAGCAGTACTTC. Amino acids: CSASTPGQGTYEQYF.

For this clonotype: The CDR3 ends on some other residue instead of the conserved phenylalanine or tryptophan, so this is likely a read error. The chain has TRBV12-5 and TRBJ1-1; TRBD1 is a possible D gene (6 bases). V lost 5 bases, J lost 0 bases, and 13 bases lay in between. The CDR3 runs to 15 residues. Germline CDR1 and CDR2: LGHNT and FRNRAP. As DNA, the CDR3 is TGTGCTAGTGGTCGACAGGAAAAGATGAACACTGAAGCTTTCTCT. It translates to CASGRQEKMNTEAFS.

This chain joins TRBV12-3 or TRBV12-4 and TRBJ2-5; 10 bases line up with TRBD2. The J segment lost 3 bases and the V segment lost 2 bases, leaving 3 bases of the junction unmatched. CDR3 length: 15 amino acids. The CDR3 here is CASSLLAGDKETQYF. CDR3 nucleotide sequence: TGTGCCAGCAGTTTACTAGCGGGGGATAAAGAGACCCAGTACTTC.

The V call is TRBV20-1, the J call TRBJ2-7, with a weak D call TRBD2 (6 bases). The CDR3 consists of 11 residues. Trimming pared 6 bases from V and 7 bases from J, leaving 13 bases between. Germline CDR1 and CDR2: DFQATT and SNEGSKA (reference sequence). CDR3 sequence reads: CSALPGGEQYF. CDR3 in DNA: TGCAGTGCACTCCCCGGAGGGGAGCAGTACTTC.

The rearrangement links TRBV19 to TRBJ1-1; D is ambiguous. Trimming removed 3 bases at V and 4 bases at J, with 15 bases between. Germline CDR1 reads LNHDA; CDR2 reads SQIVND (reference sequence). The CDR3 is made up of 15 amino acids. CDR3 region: CASSMMEGIGTEAFF. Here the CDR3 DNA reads TGTGCCAGTAGTATGATGGAGGGAATCGGCACTGAAGCTTTCTTT.

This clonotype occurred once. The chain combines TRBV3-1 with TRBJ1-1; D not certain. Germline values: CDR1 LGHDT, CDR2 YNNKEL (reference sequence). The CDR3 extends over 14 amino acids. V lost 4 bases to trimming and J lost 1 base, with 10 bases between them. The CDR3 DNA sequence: TGTGCCAGCAGCCTGCTCCAGCCGAACACTGAAGCTTTCTTT. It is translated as CASSLLQPNTEAFF.

The CDR3 DNA reads TGCAGTGCTAGAGGTAGCGGGGGTGCTGAGACCCAGTACTTC. It is translated as CSARGSGGAETQYF. This sequence joins TRBV20-1 and TRBJ2-5, with 9 bases matching TRBD2. J was trimmed by 5 bases and V by 1 base; bases with no gene match: 5. The CDR3 loop spans 14 amino acids. CDR1 is DFQATT, CDR2 SNEGSKA, per germline (reference sequence).

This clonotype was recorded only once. The CDR3 coding sequence is TGTGCCAGCAGCCGACCCGGGGATAATGAAAAACTGTTTTTT. Residues: CASSRPGDNEKLFF. This chain connects TRBV27 to TRBJ1-4; D remains unclear. The V and J ends lost 6 bases and 4 bases respectively, with 12 bases between them. The CDR3 length is 14 residues. Germline CDR1 and CDR2: MNHEY and SMNVEV (reference sequence).

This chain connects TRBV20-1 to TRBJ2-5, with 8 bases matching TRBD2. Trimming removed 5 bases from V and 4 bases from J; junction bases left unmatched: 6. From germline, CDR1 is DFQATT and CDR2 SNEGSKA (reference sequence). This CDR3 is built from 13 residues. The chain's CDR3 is CSAPGLVGETQYF. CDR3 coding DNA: TGCAGTGCTCCGGGACTAGTGGGAGAGACCCAGTACTTC.

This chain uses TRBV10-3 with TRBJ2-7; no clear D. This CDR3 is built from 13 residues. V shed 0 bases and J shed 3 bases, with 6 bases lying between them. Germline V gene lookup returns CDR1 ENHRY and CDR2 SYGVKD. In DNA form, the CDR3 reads TGTGCCATCAGTGAGTCGGACGGCTACGAGCAGTACTTC. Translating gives CAISESDGYEQYF.

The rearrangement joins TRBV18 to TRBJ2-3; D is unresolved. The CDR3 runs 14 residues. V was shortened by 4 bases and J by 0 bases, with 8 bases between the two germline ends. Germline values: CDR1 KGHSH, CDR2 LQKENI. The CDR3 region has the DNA TGTGCCAGCTCACGTTTTGCCAGCACAGATACGCAGTATTTT. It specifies CASSRFASTDTQYF. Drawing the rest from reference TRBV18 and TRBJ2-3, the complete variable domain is NAGVMQNPRHLVRRRGQEARLRCSPMKGHSHVYWYRQLPEEGLKFMVYLQKENIIDESGMPKERFSAEFPKEGPSILRIQQVVRGDSAAYFCASSRFASTDTQYFGPGTRLTVL.

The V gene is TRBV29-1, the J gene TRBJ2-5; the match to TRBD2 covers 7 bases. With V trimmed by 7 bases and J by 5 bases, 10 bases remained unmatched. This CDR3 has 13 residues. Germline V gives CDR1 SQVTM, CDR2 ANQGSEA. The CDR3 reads CSGSGAGRETQYF. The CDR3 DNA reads TGCAGCGGGAGCGGGGCGGGTCGGGAGACCCAGTACTTC. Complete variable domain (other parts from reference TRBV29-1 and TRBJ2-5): SAVISQKPSRDICQRGTSLTIQCQVDSQVTMMFWYRQQPGQSLTLIATANQGSEATYESGFVIDKFPISRPNLTFSTLTVSNMSPEDSSIYLCSGSGAGRETQYFGPGTRLLVL.

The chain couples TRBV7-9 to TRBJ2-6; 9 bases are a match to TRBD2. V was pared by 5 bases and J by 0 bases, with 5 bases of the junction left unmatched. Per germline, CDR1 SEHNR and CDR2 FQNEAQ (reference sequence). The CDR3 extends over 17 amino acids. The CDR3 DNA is TGTGCCAGCAGCCTTAGCGGGGGCAACTCTGGGGCCAACGTCCTGACTTTC. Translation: CASSLSGGNSGANVLTF.

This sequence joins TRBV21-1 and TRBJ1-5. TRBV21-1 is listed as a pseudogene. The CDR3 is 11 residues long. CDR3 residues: CASSQFQPQHF. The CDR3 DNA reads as TGTGCCAGCAGCCAATTTCAGCCCCAGCATTTT.

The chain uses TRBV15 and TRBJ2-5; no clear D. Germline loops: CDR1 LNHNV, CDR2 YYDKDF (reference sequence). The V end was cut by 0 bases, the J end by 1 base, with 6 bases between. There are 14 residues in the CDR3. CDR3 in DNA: TGTGCCACCAGCAGAGATAACTCCCAAGAGACCCAGTACTTC. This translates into CATSRDNSQETQYF.

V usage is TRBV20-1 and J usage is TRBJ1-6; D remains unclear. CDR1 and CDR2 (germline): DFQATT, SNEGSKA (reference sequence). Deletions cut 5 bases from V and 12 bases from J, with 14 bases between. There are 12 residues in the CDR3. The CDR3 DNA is TGCAGTGCTGGCACGGGCAACCAACCCCTCCACTTT. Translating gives CSAGTGNQPLHF.

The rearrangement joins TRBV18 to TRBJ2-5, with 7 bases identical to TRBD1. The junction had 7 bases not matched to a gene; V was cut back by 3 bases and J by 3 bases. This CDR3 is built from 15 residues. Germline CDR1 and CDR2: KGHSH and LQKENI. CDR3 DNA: TGTGCCAGCTCACCTCTATCGACAGGGAAAGAGACCCAGTACTTC. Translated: CASSPLSTGKETQYF.

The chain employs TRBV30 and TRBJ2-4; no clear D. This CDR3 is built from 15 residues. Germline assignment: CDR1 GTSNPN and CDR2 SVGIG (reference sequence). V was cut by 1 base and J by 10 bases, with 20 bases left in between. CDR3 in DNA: TGTGCCTGGAGTGGGGGTAGCTTACTCTCCTATATTCAGTACTTC. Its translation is CAWSGGSLLSYIQYF.

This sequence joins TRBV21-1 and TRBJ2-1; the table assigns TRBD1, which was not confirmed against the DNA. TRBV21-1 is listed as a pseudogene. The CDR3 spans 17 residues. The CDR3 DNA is TGTGCCAGCAGCAGCAACCTAGGACAGGGGATATACAATGAGCAGTTCTTC. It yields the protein CASSSNLGQGIYNEQFF.

The DNA for the CDR3 is TGTGCCAGCACCCGAAGGGGATCTAATGAAAAACTGTTTTTT. It codes for CASTRRGSNEKLFF. The J gene is TRBJ1-4, the V gene TRBV12-3 or TRBV12-4; D is perhaps TRBD1 (5 bases). V lost 7 bases and J 3 bases, leaving 12 bases between the germline ends. The CDR3 consists of 14 residues.

The CDR3 nucleotides read TGTGCCAGCAGCCATGGGGGGATCTACGAGCAGTACTTC. Amino acids: CASSHGGIYEQYF. This chain links TRBV5-6 with TRBJ2-7; D is perhaps TRBD2 (6 bases). This CDR3 comprises 13 residues. V lost 4 bases and J 3 bases, leaving 11 bases between the germline ends. Germline V gene data show CDR1 as SGHDT and CDR2 as YYEEEE.

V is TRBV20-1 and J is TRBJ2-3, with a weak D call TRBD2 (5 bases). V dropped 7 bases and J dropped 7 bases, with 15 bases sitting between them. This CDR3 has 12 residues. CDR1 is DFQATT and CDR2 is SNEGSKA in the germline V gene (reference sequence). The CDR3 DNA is TGCAGTGGAAGGGAGAGTGGATATACGCAGTATTTT. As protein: CSGRESGYTQYF.

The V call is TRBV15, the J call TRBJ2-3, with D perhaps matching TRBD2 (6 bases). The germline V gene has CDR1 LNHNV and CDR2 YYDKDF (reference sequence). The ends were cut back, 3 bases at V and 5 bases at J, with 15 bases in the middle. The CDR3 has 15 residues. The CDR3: CATSSGRLGGDTQYF. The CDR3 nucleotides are TGTGCCACCAGCAGCGGCCGCTTGGGGGGAGATACGCAGTATTTT.

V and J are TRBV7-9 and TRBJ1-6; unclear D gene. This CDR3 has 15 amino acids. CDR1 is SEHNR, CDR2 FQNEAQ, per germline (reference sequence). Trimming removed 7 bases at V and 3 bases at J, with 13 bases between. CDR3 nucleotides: TGTGCCAGCATCCCCGCAGGCGACTATAATTCACCCCTCCACTTT. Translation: CASIPAGDYNSPLHF. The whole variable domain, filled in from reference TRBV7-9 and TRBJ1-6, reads DTGVSQNPRHKITKRGQNVTFRCDPISEHNRLYWYRQTLGQGPEFLTYFQNEAQLEKSRLLSDRFSAERPKGSFSTLEIQRTEQGDSAMYLCASIPAGDYNSPLHFGNGTRLTVT.